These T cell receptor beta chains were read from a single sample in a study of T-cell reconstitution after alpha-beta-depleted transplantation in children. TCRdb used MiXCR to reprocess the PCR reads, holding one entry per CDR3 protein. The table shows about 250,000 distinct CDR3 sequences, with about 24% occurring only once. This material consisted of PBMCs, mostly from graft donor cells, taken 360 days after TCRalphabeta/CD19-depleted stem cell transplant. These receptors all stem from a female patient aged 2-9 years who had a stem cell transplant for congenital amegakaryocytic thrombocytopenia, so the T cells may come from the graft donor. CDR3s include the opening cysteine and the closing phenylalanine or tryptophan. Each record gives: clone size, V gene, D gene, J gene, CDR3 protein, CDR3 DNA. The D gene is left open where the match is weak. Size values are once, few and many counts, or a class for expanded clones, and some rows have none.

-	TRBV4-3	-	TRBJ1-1	CASSQVSVNTEAFF	TGCGCCAGCAGCCAAGTATCGGTGAACACTGAAGCTTTCTTT
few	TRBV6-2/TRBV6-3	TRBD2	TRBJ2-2	CASSYAHPRTSGMNTGELFF	TGTGCCAGCAGTTACGCTCACCCCAGGACTAGCGGGATGAACACCGGGGAGCTGTTTTTT
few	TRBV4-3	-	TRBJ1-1	CASSPLGPGTEAFF	TGCGCCAGCAGCCCCTTAGGGCCGGGAACTGAAGCTTTCTTT
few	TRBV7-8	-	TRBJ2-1	CASSLLPTHSYNEQFF	TGTGCCAGCAGCTTATTGCCGACACACTCCTACAATGAGCAGTTCTTC
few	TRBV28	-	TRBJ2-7	CASSYTPWGPSYEQYF	TGTGCCAGCAGTTACACCCCTTGGGGGCCTTCCTACGAGCAGTACTTC
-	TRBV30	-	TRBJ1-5	CAWSALRSNQPQHF	TGTGCCTGGAGTGCCCTTAGGAGCAATCAGCCCCAGCATTTT
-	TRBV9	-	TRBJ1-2	CASSVGNLRYGYTF	TGTGCCAGCAGCGTAGGCAATCTGCGCTATGGCTACACCTTC
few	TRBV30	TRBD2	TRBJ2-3	CAWSVQRGGPDTQYF	TGTGCCTGGAGTGTACAGCGGGGGGGGCCAGATACGCAGTATTTT
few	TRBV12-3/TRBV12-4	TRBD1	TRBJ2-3	CASSLNQGGTDTQYF	TGTGCCAGCAGTTTAAATCAGGGGGGCACAGATACGCAGTATTTT
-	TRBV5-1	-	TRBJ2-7	CASSPAGTPFYEQYF	TGCGCCAGCAGCCCAGCCGGGACACCATTCTACGAGCAGTACTTC
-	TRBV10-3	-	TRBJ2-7	CAISAEVYSYEQYF	TGTGCCATCAGTGCCGAGGTCTACTCCTACGAGCAGTACTTC